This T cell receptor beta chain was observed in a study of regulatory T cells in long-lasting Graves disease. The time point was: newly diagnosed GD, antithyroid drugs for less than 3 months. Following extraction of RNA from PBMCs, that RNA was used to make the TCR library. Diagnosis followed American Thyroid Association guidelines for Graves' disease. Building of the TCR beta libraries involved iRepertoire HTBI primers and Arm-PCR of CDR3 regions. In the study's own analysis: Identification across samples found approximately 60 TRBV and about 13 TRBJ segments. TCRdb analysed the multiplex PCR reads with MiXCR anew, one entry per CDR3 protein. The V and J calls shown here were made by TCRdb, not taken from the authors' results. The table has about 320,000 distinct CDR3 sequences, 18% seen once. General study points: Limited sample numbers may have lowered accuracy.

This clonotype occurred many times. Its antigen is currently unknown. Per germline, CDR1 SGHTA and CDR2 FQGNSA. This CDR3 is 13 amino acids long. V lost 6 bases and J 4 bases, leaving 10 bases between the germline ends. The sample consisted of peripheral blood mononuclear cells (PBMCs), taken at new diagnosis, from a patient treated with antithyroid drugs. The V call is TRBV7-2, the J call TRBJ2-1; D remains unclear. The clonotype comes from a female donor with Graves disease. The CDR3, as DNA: TGTGCCAGCAGACCGAGTTGGTACAATGAGCAGTTCTTC. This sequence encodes CASRPSWYNEQFF.